Following are 24 T cell receptor beta chains from one sample sequenced in a study of blood T cell repertoires in COVID-19. The assay was immunoSEQ multiplex PCR, and TCRdb's table has in-frame clones only and misses some. The data hold 250,000 to 350,000 clones, with around 90% observed a single time. The sequenced material came from PBMCs or T cells enriched from blood (not recorded which). The receptors were gathered from a woman aged 45-65 years who had recovered from COVID-19.

CDR3 sequence: CSAGTGGNYGYTF. CDR3 coding DNA: TGCAGCGCCGGGACAGGGGGAAACTATGGCTACACCTTC. The J gene is TRBJ1-2, the V gene TRBV29-1, with 11 bases matching TRBD1. Germline assignment: CDR1 SQVTM and CDR2 ANQGSEA. J lost 2 bases, V lost 7 bases, and 3 bases had no gene match. The CDR3 covers 13 residues.

This clone was observed a few times. V gene TRBV4-3 combines with J gene TRBJ1-5, with 10 bases fitting TRBD1. This CDR3 has 15 amino acids. Per the germline V gene, CDR1 is LGHNA and CDR2 is YSLEER. V lost 1 base to trimming and J lost 6 bases; unmatched junction nucleotides: 3. The CDR3 loop reads CASSQGQGASQPQHF. The CDR3 DNA reads TGCGCCAGCAGCCAAGGACAGGGGGCGAGTCAGCCCCAGCATTTT.

CDR3 nucleotides: TGTGCCAGCAGCCACCTGGGACTATCGAACACCGGGGAGCTGTTTTTT. Translated, it gives CASSHLGLSNTGELFF. V gene TRBV2 combines with J gene TRBJ2-2; 7 nucleotides align to TRBD2. With 6 bases clipped from V and 0 bases from J, the junction kept 7 bases outside the gene matches. Germline V gives CDR1 SNHLY, CDR2 FYNNEI. This CDR3 has 16 residues.

The V gene is TRBV7-6, the J gene TRBJ2-1, with D possibly being TRBD1 (6 bases). Trimming took 2 bases from V and 5 from J, leaving 13 bases between them. This CDR3 is 15 amino acids long. Per germline, CDR1 SGHVS and CDR2 FNYEAQ. This CDR3 reads CASSLSPGTNNEQFF. The CDR3 region has the DNA TGTGCCAGCAGCTTATCCCCCGGGACAAACAATGAGCAGTTCTTC.

The genes are TRBV28 and TRBJ1-2, with D perhaps matching TRBD1 (5 bases). The CDR3 runs 15 residues. The V and J ends lost 2 bases and 2 bases respectively, with 12 bases between them. Germline CDR1 is MDHEN and CDR2 is SYDVKM. The CDR3 bases are TGTGCCAGCAGTTTACCTCTGGGGGGGAACTATGGCTACACCTTC. This gives the protein CASSLPLGGNYGYTF.

This rearrangement joins TRBV30 to TRBJ2-2, with 12 bases matching TRBD2. The CDR3 is made up of 17 amino acids. Germline CDR1 reads GTSNPN; CDR2 reads SVGIG (reference sequence). With V trimmed by 6 bases and J by 4 bases, 12 bases remained unmatched. The CDR3 DNA reads TGTGCCTGCCCTCGACTAGCGGGAGTTTCTGTCACCGGGGAGCTGTTTTTT. Amino acid sequence: CACPRLAGVSVTGELFF. Combining the CDR3 with reference TRBV30 and TRBJ2-2 gives the whole variable domain SQTIHQWPATLVQPVGSPLSLECTVEGTSNPNLYWYRQAAGRGLQLLFYSVGIGQISSEVPQNLSASRPQDRQFILSSKKLLLSDSGFYLCACPRLAGVSVTGELFFGEGSRLTVL.

CDR3 nucleotide sequence: TGCGCCAGCAGCTTGGCAGGGACTGGGGCCAACGTCCTGACTTTC. Translated, it gives CASSLAGTGANVLTF. The chain carries TRBV5-1 and TRBJ2-6, with D possibly matching TRBD1 (5 bases). Germline V gene lookup returns CDR1 SGHRS and CDR2 YFSETQ. CDR3 length: 15 residues. The ends were cut back, 0 bases at V and 2 bases at J, with 6 bases in the middle.

The chain employs TRBV7-8 and TRBJ1-5; a weak D match, TRBD1 (6 bases). CDR3 size: 14 residues. V was clipped by 4 bases and J by 6 bases, with 13 bases between them. Germline CDR1 reads SGHVS; CDR2 reads FQNEAQ. CDR3 in amino acids: CASSSNRELQPQHF. The CDR3 DNA follows: TGTGCCAGCAGCTCTAACAGGGAGCTTCAGCCCCAGCATTTT.

The CDR3 reads CASSQDPHYNSPLHF. DNA of the CDR3: TGCGCCAGCAGCCAAGATCCCCATTATAATTCACCCCTCCACTTT. The chain uses TRBV4-3 and TRBJ1-6; D ambiguous. The CDR3 contains 15 residues. The germline V and J ends were trimmed by 0 bases and 4 bases, with 7 bases remaining between them. CDR1 LGHNA and CDR2 YSLEER come from the germline V gene.

The CDR3 loop reads CAWSPAGVGYTF. Written as DNA, the CDR3 is TGTGCCTGGAGTCCGGCAGGGGTTGGCTACACCTTC. V usage is TRBV30 and J usage is TRBJ1-2; D might be TRBD1 (6 bases). The CDR3 sequence is 12 residues long. Germline CDR1 reads GTSNPN; CDR2 reads SVGIG (reference sequence). With 2 bases removed from V and 7 bases from J, the gap between germline ends came to 11 bases.

The chain is built from TRBV7-2 and TRBJ2-7; no reliable D call. V gave up 1 base and J gave up 3 bases, with 7 bases separating them. The CDR3 runs 13 residues. Looked up from germline, CDR1 is SGHTA and CDR2 is FQGNSA. The CDR3 coding sequence is TGTGCCAGCAGCTTAGATTCTAACTACGAGCAGTACTTC. Its translation is CASSLDSNYEQYF.

The rearrangement links TRBV5-1 to TRBJ2-7, with D possibly TRBD1 on 5 matching bases. The V and J ends lost 3 bases and 3 bases respectively, with 10 bases between them. The CDR3 extends over 13 amino acids. Germline CDR1 is SGHRS and CDR2 is YFSETQ. The DNA for the CDR3 is TGCGCCAGCAGCTCAACAGGCTTCTACGAGCAGTACTTC. Translating it yields CASSSTGFYEQYF.

V gene TRBV27 combines with J gene TRBJ1-3; 10 bases fit TRBD1. With 6 bases clipped from V and 7 bases from J, the junction kept 9 bases outside the gene matches. CDR3 length: 15 residues. Germline values: CDR1 MNHEY, CDR2 SMNVEV (reference sequence). Here the CDR3 reads CASRPGQGVRNTIYF. In DNA, the CDR3 is TGTGCCAGCAGACCCGGACAGGGGGTTAGGAACACCATATATTTT.

The chain couples TRBV28 to TRBJ1-1; weak D call: TRBD1 (6 bases). Germline lookup yields CDR1 MDHEN and CDR2 SYDVKM. The V gene lost 7 bases and the J gene lost 5 bases, with 11 bases spanning the gap. The CDR3 covers 12 residues. CDR3 residues: CASTDSRTEAFF. For the CDR3, the DNA is TGTGCCAGCACGGACAGTCGTACTGAAGCTTTCTTT.

The J gene is TRBJ2-1, the V gene TRBV6-4; D is undetermined. Germline values: CDR1 MRHNA, CDR2 SNTAGT. This CDR3 spans 12 amino acids. Between the trimmed V and J ends, which lost 2 bases and 13 bases, there was a span of 12 bases. The CDR3 DNA sequence: TGTGCCAGCAGTGACGGTGGTAGTTTACAGTTCTTC. This sequence encodes CASSDGGSLQFF.

This clone showed up just once. The genes are TRBV19 and TRBJ1-2; 7 nucleotides align to TRBD1. With V trimmed by 6 bases and J by 1 base, 5 bases remained unmatched. The CDR3 consists of 14 residues. Germline V gene lookup returns CDR1 LNHDA and CDR2 SQIVND (reference sequence). In DNA form, the CDR3 reads TGTGCCAGTAGGCGACAGGGAGATAACTATGGCTACACCTTC. Translating it yields CASRRQGDNYGYTF.

The genes are TRBV28 and TRBJ1-2; 7 positions agree with TRBD1. Germline CDR1 MDHEN, CDR2 SYDVKM. V dropped 8 bases and J dropped 7; count of bases not matched to a gene: 7. The CDR3 has 12 amino acids. CDR3 region: CASHQGGSGYTF. The CDR3 DNA sequence: TGTGCCAGCCACCAGGGGGGAAGTGGCTACACCTTC.

This clone is a singleton in its sample. The genes are TRBV10-1 and TRBJ2-2; D might be TRBD2 (6 bases). The CDR3 has 16 amino acids. Trimming shortened V by 7 bases and J by 0 bases, and 15 bases separated the two germline ends. Germline assignment: CDR1 WNHNN and CDR2 SYGVQD (reference sequence). CDR3 residues: CASIISGQANTGELFF. The CDR3 nucleotides are TGCGCCAGCATCATTAGCGGACAAGCGAACACCGGGGAGCTGTTTTTT.

V usage is TRBV7-9 and J usage is TRBJ2-5, with D possibly being TRBD2 (5 bases). The V end was cut by 2 bases, the J end by 3 bases, with 7 bases between. This CDR3 is built from 13 residues. Germline CDR1 SEHNR, CDR2 FQNEAQ (reference sequence). This CDR3 reads CASSLRRKETQYF. In nucleotides, the CDR3 is TGTGCCAGCAGCTTACGGAGGAAAGAGACCCAGTACTTC.

In DNA form, the CDR3 reads TGTGCCAGCAGCTTAATACCCGGCAGGGGGACTGAAGCTTTCTTT. It yields the protein CASSLIPGRGTEAFF. V is TRBV7-3 and J is TRBJ1-1; TRBD1 matches at 7 bases. The V gene end was trimmed by 1 base and the J gene end by 5 bases; junction bases not matched to a gene: 7. Germline values: CDR1 SGHTA, CDR2 FQGTGA. CDR3 length: 15 residues.

This clone was detected once. The chain couples TRBV27 to TRBJ2-7, with 10 bases identical to TRBD2. Germline-derived CDR1 and CDR2 are MNHEY and SMNVEV (reference sequence). The CDR3 has 14 residues. V lost 6 bases and J lost 6; bases outside the gene matches: 8. In nucleotides, the CDR3 is TGTGCCAGCAGAAATCCGGGACTAGCGACCGAGCAGTACTTC. It yields the protein CASRNPGLATEQYF.

This sequence joins TRBV16 and TRBJ2-7; 7 bases agree with TRBD2. There are 18 residues in the CDR3. Germline V gives CDR1 KGHSY, CDR2 FQNENV. Trimming took 3 bases from V and 5 from J; bases not matched to a gene: 19. The CDR3: CASSQLTRDPLREDEQYF. Here the CDR3 DNA reads TGTGCCAGCAGCCAGCTGACCCGGGACCCTCTCCGGGAGGACGAGCAGTACTTC.

The chain recombines TRBV19 with TRBJ1-2; 10 bases are shared with TRBD1. The trim removed 3 bases at V and 4 bases at J, leaving 2 bases unmatched. Looked up from germline, CDR1 is LNHDA and CDR2 is SQIVND (reference sequence). The CDR3 extends over 14 amino acids. CDR3 region: CASSIRDRGYGYTF. For the CDR3, the DNA is TGTGCCAGTAGTATTCGGGACAGGGGCTATGGCTACACCTTC.

This chain joins TRBV12-3 or TRBV12-4 and TRBJ2-1; 9 nucleotides agree with TRBD2. Germline trimming cut 6 bases from V and 12 bases from J; bases unmatched to any gene: 9. The CDR3 loop spans 13 amino acids. For the CDR3, the DNA is TGTGCCAGCAGAGGAGCGGGAGGTCAGGGGCAGTTCTTC. It specifies CASRGAGGQGQFF.